The 18 T cell receptor beta chains below all came from one sample that was sequenced in a study of shared clonotypes between healthy human individuals. The method was immunoSEQ multiplex PCR; TCRdb's version includes in-frame clones alone and lacks a portion of them. Of around 510,000 clones listed, roughly four fifths are singletons. Sample: PBMCs. These receptors came from a woman in her thirties or forties in good health. Some clones in this sample may be carry-over from other donors' samples.

This chain uses TRBV10-3 with TRBJ1-2; 8 bases are a match to TRBD1. The germline gives CDR1 ENHRY, CDR2 SYGVKD. The CDR3 runs to 17 residues. The V segment lost 0 bases and the J segment 5 bases; nucleotides outside the gene matches: 11. CDR3 loop: CAISESRQGKGRYGYTF. The CDR3 DNA is TGTGCCATCAGTGAGTCTAGACAGGGGAAAGGGAGGTATGGCTACACCTTC.

This clone was seen repeatedly, ten times or more. The V and J genes are TRBV9 and TRBJ2-1; 7 bases line up with TRBD2. Germline CDR1 is SGDLS and CDR2 is YYNGEE. CDR3 length: 15 amino acids. The junction had 4 bases not matched to a gene; V was cut back by 0 bases and J by 4 bases. The CDR3 DNA follows: TGTGCCAGCAGCGTAGGAGCGGGGACTTACAATGAGCAGTTCTTC. The encoded protein is CASSVGAGTYNEQFF. The whole variable domain, remainder taken from reference TRBV9 and TRBJ2-1, is DSGVTQTPKHLITATGQRVTLRCSPRSGDLSVYWYQQSLDQGLQFLIQYYNGEERAKGNILERFSAQQFPDLHSELNLSSLELGDSALYFCASSVGAGTYNEQFFGPGTRLTVL.

V gene TRBV5-8 combines with J gene TRBJ1-3, with a possible D match to TRBD1 (6 bases). The germline CDR1 and CDR2 sequences are SGHTS and YDEGEE. The CDR3 runs 16 residues. The V and J ends lost 4 bases and 2 bases respectively, with 16 bases between them. In DNA form, the CDR3 reads TGTGCCAGCAGCCCACACAGGGCGGGCGCTGGAAACACCATATATTTT. Translation: CASSPHRAGAGNTIYF.

This clone was found once. The genes are TRBV4-1 and TRBJ2-2, with TRBD1 identical over 7 bases. The CDR3 runs to 16 residues. Germline CDR1 reads MGHRA; CDR2 reads YSYEKL. The trim removed 4 bases at V and 7 bases at J, leaving 12 bases unmatched. In DNA form, the CDR3 reads TGCGCCAGCAGCCCCCGTGGTACAGGGGTGTTCGGGGAGCTGTTTTTT. Amino acid sequence: CASSPRGTGVFGELFF.

The gene calls are TRBV28 and TRBJ2-5; D is possibly TRBD2 (5 bases). This CDR3 has 14 residues. V lost 5 bases and J 5 bases, leaving 15 bases between the germline ends. CDR1 is MDHEN, CDR2 SYDVKM, per germline. The CDR3 region has the DNA TGTGCCAGCAGTAACCGGGGTAGGGATGAGACCCAGTACTTC. The encoded protein is CASSNRGRDETQYF.

This chain connects TRBV19 to TRBJ2-1; D is possibly TRBD2 (5 bases). The CDR3 is 16 amino acids. The germline V gene encodes CDR1 LNHDA and CDR2 SQIVND (reference sequence). V lost 6 bases and J lost 1, with 16 bases in between. The CDR3 coding sequence is TGTGCCAGTAGCCTGGCGGGCTTTACTTCCTACAATGAGCAGTTCTTC. Translated: CASSLAGFTSYNEQFF. Full variable domain (rest looked up from reference TRBV19 and TRBJ2-1): DGGITQSPKYLFRKEGQNVTLSCEQNLNHDAMYWYRQDPGQGLRLIYYSQIVNDFQKGDIAEGYSVSREKKESFPLTVTSAQKNPTAFYLCASSLAGFTSYNEQFFGPGTRLTVL.

There are a few counts of this clone. CDR3 protein: CSARLDTQYF. The CDR3 nucleotides read TGCAGTGCGCGACTTGATACGCAGTATTTT. This chain joins TRBV20-1 and TRBJ2-3; no reliable D call. The CDR3 covers 10 residues. CDR1 DFQATT and CDR2 SNEGSKA come from the germline V gene (reference sequence). V lost 6 bases to trimming and J lost 6 bases, with 7 bases between them.

The chain links TRBV5-5 to TRBJ2-2, with 8 bases matching TRBD2. V lost 2 bases, J lost 6 bases, and 6 bases stayed unmatched. Germline V CDR1 and CDR2: SGHKS, YYEKEE (reference sequence). The CDR3 length is 15 residues. Here the CDR3 reads CASSFVSGTSGELFF. CDR3 DNA sequence: TGTGCCAGCAGCTTCGTTAGCGGGACATCCGGGGAGCTGTTTTTT.

The V gene is TRBV19, the J gene TRBJ1-3, with a weak D call TRBD1 (5 bases). CDR1 is LNHDA and CDR2 is SQIVND in the germline V gene (reference sequence). CDR3 length: 14 residues. V was cut by 7 bases and J by 0 bases, with 10 bases left in between. This CDR3 is CASTSRASGNTIYF. The CDR3 DNA sequence: TGTGCCAGTACCAGCAGGGCCTCTGGAAACACCATATATTTT.

This clone was counted a single time. The CDR3 loop is CASSWGSETQYF. The CDR3 DNA follows: TGTGCCAGCAGCTGGGGGAGCGAGACCCAGTACTTC. This chain joins TRBV28 and TRBJ2-5, with D possibly being TRBD1 or TRBD2 (5 bases each). The CDR3 covers 12 residues. The germline V gene has CDR1 MDHEN and CDR2 SYDVKM. V was trimmed by 6 bases and J by 5 bases, leaving 10 bases between them.

The genes are TRBV7-8 and TRBJ2-5, with 8 bases lining up with TRBD2. Germline CDR1 reads SGHVS; CDR2 reads FQNEAQ. With V trimmed by 6 bases and J by 5 bases, 11 bases remained unmatched. This CDR3 is built from 15 residues. The CDR3 sequence: CASSFDGGRSETQYF. In DNA, the CDR3 is TGTGCCAGCAGTTTTGACGGCGGGAGGAGCGAGACCCAGTACTTC.

The chain is built from TRBV6-6 and TRBJ2-7; possibly TRBD2 for D (5 bases). The CDR3 has 13 residues. Deletions cut 5 bases from V and 5 bases from J, with 13 bases between. The germline V gene encodes CDR1 MNHNY and CDR2 SVGAGI (reference sequence). CDR3 residues: CASSDAGIDEQYF. CDR3 DNA sequence: TGTGCCAGCAGTGACGCCGGGATAGACGAGCAGTACTTC.

The J gene is TRBJ2-3, the V gene TRBV7-8; 7 positions agree with TRBD2. CDR1 and CDR2 (germline): SGHVS, FQNEAQ. The CDR3 is 14 residues long. The J segment lost 6 bases and the V segment lost 6 bases, leaving 9 bases of the junction unmatched. CDR3 residues: CASRRGSALDTQYF. CDR3 nucleotides: TGTGCCAGCAGGCGCGGGAGCGCTTTGGATACGCAGTATTTT. The full variable domain, completed using reference TRBV7-8 and TRBJ2-3, is GAGVSQSPRYKVAKRGQDVALRCDPISGHVSLFWYQQALGQGPEFLTYFQNEAQLDKSGLPSDRFFAERPEGSVSTLKIQRTQQEDSAVYLCASRRGSALDTQYFGPGTRLTVL.

This rearrangement joins TRBV7-3 to TRBJ2-7; 7 positions match TRBD2. The germline V gene encodes CDR1 SGHTA and CDR2 FQGTGA. The CDR3 has 15 residues. Trimming at V came to 5 bases and at J to 0 bases, leaving 7 bases not matched to a gene. CDR3 in amino acids: CASSPTSVPSYEQYF. In DNA, the CDR3 is TGTGCCAGCAGCCCCACTAGCGTCCCCTCCTACGAGCAGTACTTC.

This chain links TRBV27 with TRBJ2-3; D not certain. Germline loops: CDR1 MNHEY, CDR2 SMNVEV (reference sequence). V lost 3 bases to trimming and J lost 7 bases, with 5 bases between them. CDR3 length: 11 residues. The CDR3 spells CASSFINTQYF. The CDR3, as DNA: TGTGCCAGCAGTTTTATAAATACGCAGTATTTT.

The genes are TRBV6-5 and TRBJ1-2, with D unclear. This CDR3 comprises 14 residues. V shed 0 bases and J shed 10 bases, with 15 bases lying between them. Germline loops: CDR1 MNHEY, CDR2 SVGAGI. CDR3 sequence (DNA): TGTGCCAGCAGTTACTCGTCTGTAAGGTTGAACTACACCTTC. Translating gives CASSYSSVRLNYTF.

The rearrangement joins TRBV4-3 to TRBJ1-4, with D hard to call. The germline gives CDR1 LGHNA, CDR2 YSLEER. With 1 base removed from V and 3 bases from J, the gap between germline ends came to 9 bases. This CDR3 is 15 amino acids long. The CDR3 DNA reads TGCGCCAGCAGCCAAGGAGTCACACCTAATGAAAAACTGTTTTTT. Its protein product is CASSQGVTPNEKLFF.

A note on this clone: It differs at one base from a far larger clone, so likely a read error. The chain joins TRBV6-4 to TRBJ1-2; 8 bases line up with TRBD1. Germline loops: CDR1 MRHNA, CDR2 SNTAGT. The CDR3 runs 14 residues. The junction had 4 bases not matched to a gene; V was cut back by 3 bases and J by 4 bases. In DNA form, the CDR3 reads TGTGCCAGCAGTGAGGGTGGACAGGGCTATGGCTACACCTTC. Protein sequence: CASSEGGQGYGYTF.